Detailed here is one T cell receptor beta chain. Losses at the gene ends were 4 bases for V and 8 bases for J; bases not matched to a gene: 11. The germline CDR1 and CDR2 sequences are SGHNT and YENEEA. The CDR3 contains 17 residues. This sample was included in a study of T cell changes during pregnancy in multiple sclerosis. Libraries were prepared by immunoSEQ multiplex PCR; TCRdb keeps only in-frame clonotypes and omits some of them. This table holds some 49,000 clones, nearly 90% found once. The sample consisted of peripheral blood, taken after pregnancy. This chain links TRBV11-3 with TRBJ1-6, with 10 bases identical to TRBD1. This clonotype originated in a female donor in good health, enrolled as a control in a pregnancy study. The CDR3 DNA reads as TGTGCCAGCAGCTCAAGGGACAGGGGTTGGACCTATTCACCCCTCCACTTT. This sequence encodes CASSSRDRGWTYSPLHF.